This TCR beta chain was documented in a study of TIL therapy for anti-PD-1-resistant metastatic lung cancer. Time point defined: pre-treatment sample, taken before nivolumab and TIL therapy. The CDR3 consists of 17 residues. The trim removed 4 bases at V and 2 bases at J, leaving 14 bases unmatched. The germline V gene encodes CDR1 SGHTA and CDR2 FQGNSA. The immunoSEQ assay was v3. Repertoires were generated with immunoSEQ multiplex PCR, while TCRdb's copy carries only in-frame clones and drops some. This sample yields tens of thousands of clones, of which more than 60% are seen a single time; about 5.7% belongs to the top ten.

V and J are TRBV7-2 and TRBJ2-7; TRBD1 matches 7 bases. This TCR derives from a person between 25 and 80 years old with non-small cell lung cancer. The input for sequencing was blood, taken at baseline. The CDR3 region has the DNA TGTGCCAGCAGCTCGTGGGACAGCCTCCGATTCACCTACGAGCAGTACTTC. Translating gives CASSSWDSLRFTYEQYF.